Below, 21 T cell receptor beta chains from the same sample are listed, as sequenced in a study of cytomegalovirus exposure and HLA in healthy donors. The PCR had 60 Vbeta and 13 Jbeta primers. Assay: immunoSEQ multiplex PCR; the TCRdb copy retains only in-frame clones and omits some. The profile shows around 150,000 clones, 66% of them singletons. The sequenced sample was PBMCs. These receptors were taken from a human donor in good health.

This clone was found once. This sequence joins TRBV2 and TRBJ2-7; 8 nucleotides match TRBD1. Germline CDR1 SNHLY, CDR2 FYNNEI. Losses at the gene ends were 7 bases for V and 6 bases for J; bases not matched to a gene: 11. This CDR3 has 14 residues. In DNA form, the CDR3 reads TGTGCCAGCACCAGATGGCAGGGGGCCGGCGAGCAGTACTTC. This encodes CASTRWQGAGEQYF.

DNA for the CDR3: TGCAGCGTACTAGCGGGGGGCCAAGAGACCCAGTACTTC. Translation: CSVLAGGQETQYF. V and J are TRBV29-1 and TRBJ2-5, with TRBD2 matching 12 bases. V shed 6 bases, J shed 1 base, and the junction held 0 bases outside the gene matches. This CDR3 is 13 amino acids long. Germline V lookup: CDR1 SQVTM, CDR2 ANQGSEA.

The chain couples TRBV28 to TRBJ2-7; 7 bases line up with TRBD2. The germline V gene has CDR1 MDHEN and CDR2 SYDVKM. V dropped 3 bases and J dropped 2; count of bases not matched to a gene: 10. This CDR3 region has 16 residues. Written as DNA, the CDR3 is TGTGCCAGCAGTTTCAGGCTAGCGGCACGAACCTACGAGCAGTACTTC. Amino acids: CASSFRLAARTYEQYF.

The chain links TRBV27 to TRBJ1-4, with TRBD1 as a possible D gene (6 bases). Germline V lookup: CDR1 MNHEY, CDR2 SMNVEV (reference sequence). CDR3 size: 11 residues. V dropped 3 bases and J dropped 12 bases, with 8 bases sitting between them. Here the CDR3 reads CASSFQGQLFF. CDR3 bases: TGTGCCAGCAGTTTCCAGGGGCAACTGTTTTTT. Based on the CDR3 plus reference TRBV27 and TRBJ1-4, the full variable domain is EAQVTQNPRYLITVTGKKLTVTCSQNMNHEYMSWYRQDPGLGLRQIYYSMNVEVTDKGDVPEGYKVSRKEKRNFPLILESPSPNQTSLYFCASSFQGQLFFGSGTQLSVL.

V is TRBV19 and J is TRBJ2-1; unclear D gene. This CDR3 has 17 residues. V lost 4 bases to trimming and J lost 1 base, with 17 bases between them. Germline CDR1 is LNHDA and CDR2 is SQIVND (reference sequence). CDR3 region: CASSTRRQGVSYNEQFF. CDR3 nucleotide sequence: TGTGCCAGTAGTACCCGTCGGCAAGGAGTTTCCTACAATGAGCAGTTCTTC.

The chain's CDR3 is CASSPGLAGADTQYF. The CDR3 DNA is TGTGCCAGCTCACCAGGGCTAGCGGGAGCAGATACGCAGTATTTT. The chain links TRBV18 to TRBJ2-3; 10 bases are a match to TRBD2. This CDR3 contains 15 residues. Trimming at V came to 2 bases and at J to 4 bases, leaving 3 bases not matched to a gene. The germline V gene encodes CDR1 KGHSH and CDR2 LQKENI. Using reference TRBV18 and TRBJ2-3 for the parts outside the CDR3, the full variable domain is NAGVMQNPRHLVRRRGQEARLRCSPMKGHSHVYWYRQLPEEGLKFMVYLQKENIIDESGMPKERFSAEFPKEGPSILRIQQVVRGDSAAYFCASSPGLAGADTQYFGPGTRLTVL.

The rearrangement joins TRBV19 to TRBJ2-2; 9 nucleotides agree with TRBD1. The CDR3 totals 17 residues. J gave up 5 bases and V 3 bases, and 10 bases lay outside the gene matches. Germline lookup yields CDR1 LNHDA and CDR2 SQIVND (reference sequence). The CDR3, as DNA: TGTGCCAGTAGTATTTCGACCGGGACAGGGAGGACCGGGGAGCTGTTTTTT. As protein: CASSISTGTGRTGELFF.

Only a few counts were recorded for this clone. The chain uses TRBV28 and TRBJ1-1, with D hard to call. The V gene lost 6 bases and the J gene lost 9 bases, with 14 bases spanning the gap. CDR1 is MDHEN, CDR2 SYDVKM, per germline. The CDR3 contains 12 residues. CDR3 protein: CASRRAGSQAFF. In DNA, the CDR3 is TGTGCCAGCAGGCGGGCAGGATCACAAGCTTTCTTT.

J is TRBJ2-5 and V is TRBV10-3; D may be TRBD1 (6 bases). This CDR3 spans 18 amino acids. Germline CDR1 ENHRY, CDR2 SYGVKD. The V gene lost 4 bases and the J gene lost 1 base, with 22 bases spanning the gap. CDR3 in amino acids: CAISGPPGRGGSQETQYF. The CDR3 bases are TGTGCCATCAGTGGCCCCCCCGGCAGGGGTGGGTCCCAAGAGACCCAGTACTTC.

The gene calls are TRBV9 and TRBJ2-5; tentatively, D is TRBD1 (6 bases). The J call is doubtful: the DNA matches TRBJ2-7 better. CDR1 SGDLS and CDR2 YYNGEE come from the germline V gene. This CDR3 has 14 amino acids. CDR3 region: CASSVAPDRSEQYF. The CDR3 coding sequence is TGTGCCAGCAGCGTAGCCCCGGACAGATCCGAGCAGTACTTC.

The table lists this clone with a few counts. V is TRBV19 and J is TRBJ2-7; 7 bases are a match to TRBD2. The germline V gene encodes CDR1 LNHDA and CDR2 SQIVND (reference sequence). V lost 5 bases, J lost 4 bases, and 8 bases stayed unmatched. The CDR3 is 14 residues long. CDR3 DNA sequence: TGTGCCAGTAGTGGCGCGGGAGTATTGTACGAGCAGTACTTC. It is translated as CASSGAGVLYEQYF. The whole variable domain, filled in from reference TRBV19 and TRBJ2-7, reads DGGITQSPKYLFRKEGQNVTLSCEQNLNHDAMYWYRQDPGQGLRLIYYSQIVNDFQKGDIAEGYSVSREKKESFPLTVTSAQKNPTAFYLCASSGAGVLYEQYFGPGTRLTVT.

The CDR3 DNA follows: TGTGCCAGCTCCCGAGGGATATGGGATAATTCACCCCTCCACTTT. It translates to CASSRGIWDNSPLHF. The chain uses TRBV6-5 and TRBJ1-6; D not certain. The CDR3 contains 15 residues. Trimming took 8 bases from V and 5 from J, leaving 16 bases between them. Germline-derived CDR1 and CDR2 are MNHEY and SVGAGI.

The sample holds one count of this clone. V usage is TRBV5-1 and J usage is TRBJ1-4, with 9 bases lining up with TRBD1. J was trimmed by 6 bases and V by 4 bases; bases with no gene match: 7. The CDR3 contains 15 residues. From germline, CDR1 is SGHRS and CDR2 YFSETQ. This CDR3 is CASSRGQGFDEKLFF. The CDR3 coding sequence is TGCGCCAGCAGCCGCGGACAGGGGTTTGATGAAAAACTGTTTTTT. The whole variable domain, filled in from reference TRBV5-1 and TRBJ1-4, reads KAGVTQTPRYLIKTRGQQVTLSCSPISGHRSVSWYQQTPGQGLQFLFEYFSETQRNKGNFPGRFSGRQFSNSRSEMNVSTLELGDSALYLCASSRGQGFDEKLFFGSGTQLSVL.

The genes are TRBV5-1 and TRBJ2-1; TRBD2 aligns across 14 bases. With 3 bases clipped from V and 5 bases from J, the junction kept 7 bases outside the gene matches. The CDR3 loop spans 17 amino acids. Germline assignment: CDR1 SGHRS and CDR2 YFSETQ. The CDR3 reads CASSSWTSGRPNNEQFF. The CDR3 coding sequence is TGCGCCAGCAGCTCATGGACTAGCGGGAGGCCCAACAATGAGCAGTTCTTC. The full variable domain, its missing parts supplied by reference TRBV5-1 and TRBJ2-1, is KAGVTQTPRYLIKTRGQQVTLSCSPISGHRSVSWYQQTPGQGLQFLFEYFSETQRNKGNFPGRFSGRQFSNSRSEMNVSTLELGDSALYLCASSSWTSGRPNNEQFFGPGTRLTVL.

The genes are TRBV11-3 and TRBJ2-2, with a possible D match to TRBD2 (6 bases). CDR1 is SGHNT and CDR2 is YENEEA in the germline V gene. This CDR3 region has 15 residues. Between the trimmed V and J ends, which lost 4 bases and 1 base, there was a span of 10 bases. The CDR3 sequence: CASSWGSGNTGELFF. The DNA for the CDR3 is TGTGCCAGCAGCTGGGGTAGCGGGAACACCGGGGAGCTGTTTTTT.

This clone has more than one count but fewer than ten. The J gene is TRBJ2-2, the V gene TRBV7-3; unclear D gene. This CDR3 has 13 amino acids. V lost 5 bases to trimming and J lost 5 bases, with 9 bases between them. Germline V gives CDR1 SGHTA, CDR2 FQGTGA. CDR3 loop: CASSPVGTGELFF. CDR3 DNA sequence: TGTGCCAGCAGCCCCGTCGGGACCGGGGAGCTGTTTTTT.

V gene TRBV7-3 combines with J gene TRBJ2-5; TRBD1 matches at 7 bases. V shed 6 bases and J 4 bases; nucleotides not matched to a gene: 11. The CDR3 contains 15 residues. Per germline, CDR1 SGHTA and CDR2 FQGTGA. Written as DNA, the CDR3 is TGTGCCAGCAGGCAGTACAACAGGGGTGGAGAGACCCAGTACTTC. Translated, it gives CASRQYNRGGETQYF.

This sequence joins TRBV11-3 and TRBJ2-1; D perhaps matches TRBD1 (6 bases). V was trimmed by 5 bases and J by 1 base, leaving 9 bases between them. Per germline, CDR1 SGHNT and CDR2 YENEEA. This CDR3 comprises 14 residues. Written as DNA, the CDR3 is TGTGCCAGCAGCGGTACAGGGTCCTACAATGAGCAGTTCTTC. Translated, it gives CASSGTGSYNEQFF. The whole variable domain, remainder taken from reference TRBV11-3 and TRBJ2-1, is EAGVVQSPRYKIIEKKQPVAFWCNPISGHNTLYWYLQNLGQGPELLIRYENEEAVDDSQLPKDRFSAERLKGVDSTLKIQPAELGDSAVYLCASSGTGSYNEQFFGPGTRLTVL.

J is TRBJ2-1 and V is TRBV29-1; D perhaps matches TRBD2 (6 bases). The length of the CDR3 is 11 residues. The germline V gene has CDR1 SQVTM and CDR2 ANQGSEA. Trimming cost V 4 bases and J 8 bases, with 9 bases left between them. CDR3 nucleotides: TGCAGCGTTGGACTAGTAGATGAGCAGTTCTTC. It translates to CSVGLVDEQFF.

The chain employs TRBV28 and TRBJ2-5; possible D gene TRBD2, 5 bases. In germline, CDR1 is MDHEN, CDR2 SYDVKM. The CDR3 has 13 amino acids. Trimming removed 2 bases from V and 5 bases from J, with 9 bases in between. CDR3: CASSLEGGETQYF. The CDR3 region has the DNA TGTGCCAGCAGTTTAGAGGGCGGGGAGACCCAGTACTTC.

The rearrangement links TRBV10-1 to TRBJ2-7; 7 bases map to TRBD1. The V segment lost 3 bases and the J segment 7 bases; nucleotides outside the gene matches: 15. Germline CDR1 WNHNN, CDR2 SYGVQD (reference sequence). CDR3 length equals 16 residues. The CDR3 sequence is CASSDQTGTVPGEQYF. In DNA, the CDR3 is TGCGCCAGCAGTGATCAGACCGGGACAGTCCCAGGGGAGCAGTACTTC.